The 13 T cell receptor beta chains below come from one sample, sequenced in a study of regulatory T cells in long-lasting Graves disease. Through Arm-PCR of CDR3 regions and iRepertoire HTBI primers, TCR beta libraries were built. TCRdb passed the multiplex PCR reads through MiXCR, listing each CDR3 protein once. Among around 500,000 distinct CDR3 sequences listed, less than 25% were seen once. Specified time point: persistent/refractory GD, antithyroid drugs over 5 years with positive TRAb. From RNA extracted from PBMCs, the TCR library was made. The sample was peripheral blood mononuclear cells (PBMCs), taken when the disease was refractory, from a patient treated with antithyroid drugs. These receptor sequences come from a female donor with Graves disease.

The table lists this clonotype with many counts. This may be a read error: a much more frequent sequence differs by one nucleotide. The rearrangement uses TRBV28 and TRBJ2-7, with D hard to call. Germline CDR1 MDHEN, CDR2 SYDVKM. V was trimmed by 4 bases and J by 4 bases, leaving 8 bases between them. The CDR3 sequence is 12 residues long. The chain's CDR3 is CASSYQVYEQYF. The CDR3 coding sequence is TGTGCCAGCAGTTATCAGGTGTACGAGCAGTACTTC.

This clonotype was recorded many times. This chain links TRBV2 with TRBJ2-5; 9 bases fit TRBD1. The V segment lost 6 bases and the J segment 5 bases; nucleotides outside the gene matches: 10. Germline V lookup: CDR1 SNHLY, CDR2 FYNNEI. The CDR3 loop spans 15 amino acids. CDR3 DNA sequence: TGTGCCAGCAGCAGATCACAGGGGGCAGGCGAGACCCAGTACTTC. This translates into CASSRSQGAGETQYF. Together with reference TRBV2 and TRBJ2-5, the CDR3 gives the full variable domain: EPEVTQTPSHQVTQMGQEVILRCVPISNHLYFYWYRQILGQKVEFLVSFYNNEISEKSEIFDDQFSVERPDGSNFTLKIRSTKLEDSAMYFCASSRSQGAGETQYFGPGTRLLVL.

J is TRBJ2-4 and V is TRBV19; D not resolved. V lost 6 bases and J 0 bases, leaving 12 bases between the germline ends. From germline, CDR1 is LNHDA and CDR2 SQIVND (reference sequence). The length of the CDR3 is 15 residues. The CDR3 nucleotides read TGTGCCAGTAGCGACATGAGGTCAGCCAAAAACATTCAGTACTTC. Translated: CASSDMRSAKNIQYF. Variable domain in full (rest from reference TRBV19 and TRBJ2-4): DGGITQSPKYLFRKEGQNVTLSCEQNLNHDAMYWYRQDPGQGLRLIYYSQIVNDFQKGDIAEGYSVSREKKESFPLTVTSAQKNPTAFYLCASSDMRSAKNIQYFGAGTRLSVL.

This sequence joins TRBV19 and TRBJ2-7; D might be TRBD1 (5 bases). V gave up 0 bases and J gave up 2 bases, with 17 bases separating them. The CDR3 has 17 residues. The V gene's germline CDR1 is LNHDA and CDR2 SQIVND (reference sequence). CDR3 sequence: CASSIDRGAKGAYEQYF. In DNA, the CDR3 is TGTGCCAGTAGTATAGATCGAGGCGCGAAAGGGGCCTACGAGCAGTACTTC.

This clonotype was observed at least ten times. The chain combines TRBV9 with TRBJ1-5, with D perhaps matching TRBD1 (6 bases). Germline V lookup: CDR1 SGDLS, CDR2 YYNGEE. CDR3 length: 13 amino acids. The V gene lost 5 bases and the J gene lost 4 bases, with 10 bases spanning the gap. The CDR3 sequence is CASSGQPNQPQHF. In DNA, the CDR3 is TGTGCCAGCAGTGGACAGCCAAATCAGCCCCAGCATTTT.

This clonotype was detected only a few times. The chain carries TRBV20-1 and TRBJ1-1; 7 bases agree with TRBD1. The ends lost 4 bases at V and 4 bases at J; junction bases unmatched: 12. The CDR3 is 15 amino acids. CDR1 is DFQATT and CDR2 is SNEGSKA in the germline V gene (reference sequence). In nucleotides, the CDR3 is TGCAGTGCTATCCCCTTCTGGACAGGCGGCACTGAAGCTTTCTTT. This gives the protein CSAIPFWTGGTEAFF.

At least ten counts were recorded for this clonotype. The genes are TRBV7-9 and TRBJ1-1; no definite D call. The CDR3 covers 15 residues. Germline CDR1 is SEHNR and CDR2 is FQNEAQ (reference sequence). Trimming stripped 4 bases from V and 0 bases from J, with 12 bases between. The CDR3 loop reads CASSSLGSLNTEAFF. DNA for the CDR3: TGTGCCAGCAGCTCTCTTGGTAGCCTGAACACTGAAGCTTTCTTT.

This clonotype was seen ten or more times. The chain is built from TRBV28 and TRBJ1-5; D not resolved. The germline gives CDR1 MDHEN, CDR2 SYDVKM. V was cut by 5 bases and J by 7 bases, with 15 bases left in between. This CDR3 is 14 amino acids long. The CDR3 DNA sequence: TGTGCCAGCAGTACCCCCCGCTTGGGCCAGCCCCAGCATTTT. Translation: CASSTPRLGQPQHF.

V is TRBV20-1 and J is TRBJ1-1; D not resolved. Looked up from germline, CDR1 is DFQATT and CDR2 is SNEGSKA (reference sequence). CDR3 size: 11 residues. Trimming stripped 4 bases from V and 4 bases from J, with 7 bases between. The CDR3, as DNA: TGCAGTGCTACCCGACTCACTGAAGCTTTCTTT. Protein product: CSATRLTEAFF.

This clonotype was picked up many times. The CDR3 protein is CASSLAATTEAFF. As DNA, the CDR3 is TGTGCCAGTAGTCTTGCGGCCACCACTGAAGCTTTCTTT. The V and J genes are TRBV19 and TRBJ1-1; D not resolved. V shed 5 bases and J shed 4 bases, with 11 bases lying between them. The CDR3 loop spans 13 amino acids. CDR1 and CDR2 from the germline V gene are LNHDA and SQIVND (reference sequence).

V gene TRBV7-9 combines with J gene TRBJ1-6, with D uncertain. The CDR3 has 16 residues. From germline, CDR1 is SEHNR and CDR2 FQNEAQ (reference sequence). Trimming pared 5 bases from V and 5 bases from J, leaving 16 bases between. Here the CDR3 reads CASSPDGNKDNSPLHF. The CDR3 bases are TGTGCCAGCAGCCCGGACGGAAACAAAGATAATTCACCCCTCCACTTT.

There are a few counts of this clonotype. This may arise from a read error, as a much more abundant clone is one base away. This chain uses TRBV28 with TRBJ2-7; 8 bases fit TRBD1. Germline V gene data show CDR1 as MDHEN and CDR2 as SYDVKM. V lost 5 bases, J lost 6 bases, and 6 bases stayed unmatched. The CDR3 has 13 residues. The CDR3 reads CASSLLTGAEQYF. In nucleotides, the CDR3 is TGTGCCAGCAGTCTCTTGACAGGGGCCGAGCAGTACTTC. The whole variable domain, remainder taken from reference TRBV28 and TRBJ2-7, is DVKVTQSSRYLVKRTGEKVFLECVQDMDHENMFWYRQDPGLGLRLIYFSYDVKMKEKGDIPEGYSVSREKKERFSLILESASTNQTSMYLCASSLLTGAEQYFGPGTRLTVT.

This clonotype was picked up many times. V is TRBV7-9 and J is TRBJ2-5; TRBD2 is a possible D gene (8 bases). V was clipped by 1 base and J by 7 bases, with 22 bases between them. The CDR3 covers 17 residues. Germline V gene lookup returns CDR1 SEHNR and CDR2 FQNEAQ (reference sequence). DNA for the CDR3: TGTGCCAGCAGCTTAGAGGCAGGCAGCGGGGGACAGAGGACCCAGTACTTC. It specifies CASSLEAGSGGQRTQYF.